These 3 T cell receptor beta chains were sequenced from one sample in a study of cytomegalovirus exposure and HLA in healthy donors. 60 Vbeta and 13 Jbeta primers were used in PCR. Method: immunoSEQ multiplex PCR; TCRdb's copy keeps in-frame clones and lacks some. The table has 110,000 or so clones, 65% to 75% seen once. The specimen was PBMCs. The receptors stem from a woman between 40 and 55 years old in good health and CMV-seropositive.

The rearrangement joins TRBV6-5 to TRBJ1-1; 9 nucleotides agree with TRBD1. This CDR3 spans 15 amino acids. Germline loops: CDR1 MNHEY, CDR2 SVGAGI. J was trimmed by 4 bases and V by 6 bases; bases with no gene match: 9. CDR3 region: CASSGTGKVVTEAFF. CDR3 sequence (DNA): TGTGCCAGCAGCGGGACAGGGAAGGTGGTCACTGAAGCTTTCTTT.

V gene TRBV19 combines with J gene TRBJ1-1, with D possibly TRBD1 on 5 matching bases. This CDR3 has 12 residues. The germline gives CDR1 LNHDA, CDR2 SQIVND (reference sequence). Trimming cost V 6 bases and J 1 base, with 6 bases left between them. The CDR3 protein is CASRTGNTEAFF. CDR3 DNA sequence: TGTGCCAGTAGAACAGGGAACACTGAAGCTTTCTTT.

This clone was seen more than once but under ten times. V gene TRBV7-2 combines with J gene TRBJ2-7, with TRBD2 matching 9 bases. The germline V gene has CDR1 SGHTA and CDR2 FQGNSA. After removal of 7 bases from V and 6 bases from J, the junction contained 7 bases not matched to a gene. This CDR3 spans 13 amino acids. This chain's CDR3 is CASIIAGAGEQYF. Here the CDR3 DNA reads TGTGCCAGCATCATAGCGGGAGCAGGCGAGCAGTACTTC.